These 32 T cell receptor beta chains were sequenced from one sample in a study of cytomegalovirus exposure and HLA in healthy donors. Profiling relied on immunoSEQ multiplex PCR, and the TCRdb table lists in-frame clones only, not all of them. This table holds tens of thousands of clones, 91% found once. The sequenced sample consisted of PBMCs. The source is a woman aged 25 to 39 in good health and CMV-seronegative.

This rearrangement joins TRBV28 to TRBJ2-7; D possibly corresponds to TRBD2 (5 bases). This CDR3 has 12 amino acids. Germline V gene lookup returns CDR1 MDHEN and CDR2 SYDVKM. V was clipped by 4 bases and J by 11 bases, with 15 bases between them. CDR3 sequence reads: CASSSITSGEYF. CDR3 nucleotides: TGTGCCAGCAGTTCTATTACTAGTGGGGAGTACTTC.

The chain uses TRBV6-4 and TRBJ1-4; 9 bases agree with TRBD1. Per the germline V gene, CDR1 is MRHNA and CDR2 is SNTAGT. CDR3 length: 14 amino acids. With 3 bases clipped from V and 10 bases from J, the junction kept 6 bases outside the gene matches. The CDR3 here is CASSEQQGAGKLFF. The CDR3 DNA follows: TGTGCCAGCAGTGAACAACAGGGGGCAGGAAAACTGTTTTTT.

The chain links TRBV19 to TRBJ2-3, with 14 bases aligning to TRBD2. The length of the CDR3 is 16 residues. Germline V gene data show CDR1 as LNHDA and CDR2 as SQIVND (reference sequence). Losses at the gene ends were 4 bases for V and 5 bases for J; bases not matched to a gene: 5. The CDR3 reads CASSTGLAGGRDTQYF. The DNA for the CDR3 is TGTGCCAGTAGTACTGGACTAGCGGGAGGCCGAGATACGCAGTATTTT.

The chain employs TRBV16 and TRBJ2-4, with TRBD1 matching over 12 bases. This CDR3 has 18 residues. Losses at the gene ends were 1 base for V and 5 bases for J; bases not matched to a gene: 9. Germline-derived CDR1 and CDR2 are KGHSY and FQNENV. This CDR3 reads CASSQYLGTGGAENIQYF. The CDR3 region has the DNA TGTGCCAGCAGCCAATATCTAGGGACAGGGGGCGCGGAAAACATTCAGTACTTC. Together with reference TRBV16 and TRBJ2-4, the CDR3 gives the full variable domain: GEEVAQTPKHLVRGEGQKAKLYCAPIKGHSYVFWYQQVLKNEFKFLISFQNENVFDETGMPKERFSAKCLPNSPCSLEIQATKLEDSAVYFCASSQYLGTGGAENIQYFGAGTRLSVL.

CDR3 loop: CASSIGTGIHEQYF. The CDR3 DNA reads as TGTGCCAGTAGTATTGGGACAGGGATCCACGAGCAGTACTTC. V usage is TRBV19 and J usage is TRBJ2-7, with 9 bases identical to TRBD1. The CDR3 loop spans 14 amino acids. Germline loops: CDR1 LNHDA, CDR2 SQIVND (reference sequence). The trim removed 3 bases at V and 5 bases at J, leaving 5 bases unmatched.

The chain combines TRBV6-5 with TRBJ2-7, with 14 bases lining up with TRBD2. CDR1 is MNHEY, CDR2 SVGAGI, per germline. Trimming cost V 7 bases and J 5 bases; bases outside gene matches: 7. The CDR3 covers 15 residues. The CDR3 sequence: CASTRLAGGRDEQYF. In DNA form, the CDR3 reads TGTGCCAGCACCCGACTAGCGGGAGGGCGTGACGAGCAGTACTTC.

V usage is TRBV6-6 and J usage is TRBJ2-1, with D perhaps matching TRBD2 (5 bases). The CDR3 is 14 amino acids. Trimming took off 11 bases at V and 7 bases at J, with 21 bases between the two ends. Germline lookup yields CDR1 MNHNY and CDR2 SVGAGI (reference sequence). The CDR3 nucleotides read TGTGCCGCGGAGCGGTTCCCCTCGGCTAATGAGCAGTTCTTC. Translated, it gives CAAERFPSANEQFF.

This clone was detected only a few times. The chain combines TRBV6-4 with TRBJ2-1; the match to TRBD2 covers 8 bases. V lost 8 bases to trimming and J lost 6 bases; unmatched junction nucleotides: 9. Per the germline V gene, CDR1 is MRHNA and CDR2 is SNTAGT. The CDR3 runs 14 residues. The CDR3 DNA reads as TGTGCCAGCTCCTCCGGGACTAGTTCCAATGAGCAGTTCTTC. Protein: CASSSGTSSNEQFF.

This rearrangement joins TRBV6-5 to TRBJ2-1, with TRBD2 matching over 11 bases. The CDR3 spans 14 residues. The junction had 2 bases not matched to a gene; V was cut back by 6 bases and J by 4 bases. Per the germline V gene, CDR1 is MNHEY and CDR2 is SVGAGI. The CDR3 nucleotides are TGTGCCAGCAGGGTAGCGGGAGGGTACAATGAGCAGTTCTTC. As protein: CASRVAGGYNEQFF.

CDR3 sequence (DNA): TGTGCCAGCAGTCTGGGACAGGAGAATCAGCCCCAGCATTTT. It encodes CASSLGQENQPQHF. The rearrangement uses TRBV6-1 and TRBJ1-5; 8 nucleotides match TRBD1. The V and J ends lost 5 bases and 4 bases, in that order; junction bases with no gene match: 4. This CDR3 is built from 14 residues. Germline CDR1 MNHNS, CDR2 SASEGT.

Here the CDR3 reads CASKRDTDYEQYF. The CDR3 DNA follows: TGTGCCAGTAAAAGGGACACAGACTACGAGCAGTACTTC. The J gene is TRBJ2-7, the V gene TRBV19, with D possibly being TRBD1 (6 bases). This CDR3 comprises 13 residues. The germline V gene encodes CDR1 LNHDA and CDR2 SQIVND (reference sequence). Trimming removed 7 bases at V and 3 bases at J, with 13 bases between.

This rearrangement joins TRBV14 to TRBJ2-1; D is ambiguous. Deletions cut 4 bases from V and 4 bases from J, with 8 bases between. This CDR3 spans 13 amino acids. From germline, CDR1 is SGHDN and CDR2 FVKESK. The CDR3 loop reads CASSLGAYNEQFF. CDR3 in DNA: TGTGCCAGCAGCCTCGGAGCGTACAATGAGCAGTTCTTC.

This rearrangement joins TRBV7-6 to TRBJ1-1; D remains ambiguous. The CDR3 runs to 13 residues. Germline V gene lookup returns CDR1 SGHVS and CDR2 FNYEAQ. Trimming stripped 1 base from V and 1 base from J, with 4 bases between. The CDR3 reads CASSLGRNTEAFF. CDR3 coding DNA: TGTGCCAGCAGCTTAGGCAGGAACACTGAAGCTTTCTTT.

The CDR3 DNA reads as TGCAGCGTTGGGATAGCGGGGAACGAGCAGTACTTC. As protein: CSVGIAGNEQYF. The rearrangement joins TRBV29-1 to TRBJ2-7, with 8 bases fitting TRBD2. Germline-derived CDR1 and CDR2 are SQVTM and ANQGSEA. The CDR3 has 12 residues. V lost 4 bases and J lost 5; bases outside the gene matches: 4.

The CDR3 sequence: CASNPGHRVGGYTF. The CDR3 bases are TGTGCCAGTAATCCGGGACATAGGGTCGGTGGCTACACCTTC. This sequence joins TRBV19 and TRBJ1-2, with a tentative D call TRBD1 (6 bases). Germline-derived CDR1 and CDR2 are LNHDA and SQIVND (reference sequence). Trimming removed 7 bases at V and 7 bases at J, with 19 bases between. The CDR3 is 14 residues long.

The CDR3 is CSAPRVEKLFF. DNA of the CDR3: TGCAGTGCGCCGAGAGTCGAAAAACTGTTTTTT. This chain connects TRBV20-1 to TRBJ1-4; no firm D call. The germline CDR1 and CDR2 sequences are DFQATT and SNEGSKA (reference sequence). This CDR3 has 11 residues. V was trimmed by 6 bases and J by 8 bases, leaving 10 bases between them.

The chain employs TRBV11-2 and TRBJ2-7, with 8 bases aligning to TRBD2. Unmatched junction bases numbered 9, after V lost 3 bases and J lost 5 bases. Germline CDR1 and CDR2: SGHAT and FQNNGV. The CDR3 is 15 amino acids. The CDR3 loop reads CASSFRGLASNEQYF. In nucleotides, the CDR3 is TGTGCCAGCAGCTTCCGTGGACTAGCCTCAAACGAGCAGTACTTC.

The rearrangement joins TRBV2 to TRBJ1-6, with 8 bases matching TRBD1. Germline V gene sequence: CDR1 SNHLY, CDR2 FYNNEI. The CDR3 is 17 residues long. After removal of 5 bases from V and 8 bases from J, the junction contained 14 bases not matched to a gene. CDR3 sequence reads: CASSTTGQGVVDSPLHF. The CDR3 coding sequence is TGTGCCAGCAGTACTACCGGACAGGGTGTTGTGGATTCACCCCTCCACTTT.

The V call is TRBV27, the J call TRBJ2-1, with TRBD2 as a possible D gene (6 bases). Germline CDR1 reads MNHEY; CDR2 reads SMNVEV (reference sequence). CDR3 size: 12 residues. Trimming removed 3 bases from V and 8 bases from J, with 8 bases in between. Written as DNA, the CDR3 is TGTGCCAGCAGTTTCGGGAGAGATGAGCAGTTCTTC. It codes for CASSFGRDEQFF.

The genes are TRBV25-1 and TRBJ1-2; D uncertain. V lost 6 bases to trimming and J lost 7 bases, with 21 bases between them. The V gene's germline CDR1 is MGHDK and CDR2 SYGVNS. The CDR3 has 15 amino acids. The CDR3 sequence is CASRPMGRGNGGYTF. The CDR3 DNA follows: TGTGCCAGCAGACCAATGGGGAGAGGGAACGGTGGCTACACCTTC.

The chain joins TRBV6-1 to TRBJ2-3; 14 bases match TRBD2. The CDR3 totals 18 residues. Germline V gene lookup returns CDR1 MNHNS and CDR2 SASEGT. V was pared by 0 bases and J by 3 bases, with 5 bases of the junction left unmatched. This chain's CDR3 is CASSEAIGLAGGTDTQYF. The CDR3 coding sequence is TGTGCCAGCAGTGAAGCCATTGGACTAGCGGGAGGAACAGATACGCAGTATTTT.

The chain recombines TRBV6-5 with TRBJ2-6; perhaps TRBD2 as D (5 bases). The CDR3 contains 14 residues. Trimming shortened V by 6 bases and J by 0 bases, and 6 bases separated the two germline ends. From germline, CDR1 is MNHEY and CDR2 SVGAGI. CDR3 amino acids: CASSRDSGANVLTF. In nucleotides, the CDR3 is TGTGCCAGCAGCCGGGACTCTGGGGCCAACGTCCTGACTTTC.

This chain connects TRBV18 to TRBJ2-7; 9 nucleotides agree with TRBD1. The CDR3 is 16 residues long. Germline CDR1 reads KGHSH; CDR2 reads LQKENI. Trimming removed 3 bases from V and 3 bases from J; junction bases left unmatched: 9. CDR3 in amino acids: CASSPIPGTGNYEQYF. The CDR3 bases are TGTGCCAGCTCACCTATTCCCGGGACAGGGAACTACGAGCAGTACTTC.

This clone was detected only a few times. The chain joins TRBV30 to TRBJ2-7; a weak D match, TRBD2 (5 bases). V dropped 2 bases and J dropped 3 bases, with 11 bases sitting between them. The CDR3 length is 13 residues. Per the germline V gene, CDR1 is GTSNPN and CDR2 is SVGIG (reference sequence). The CDR3 protein is CAWSKEALYEQYF. In DNA form, the CDR3 reads TGTGCCTGGAGTAAGGAGGCTCTCTACGAGCAGTACTTC.

Only one count was recorded for this clone. The chain links TRBV29-1 to TRBJ2-1; 8 bases map to TRBD2. The CDR3 contains 15 residues. Germline-derived CDR1 and CDR2 are SQVTM and ANQGSEA. Trimming removed 0 bases from V and 8 bases from J; junction bases left unmatched: 9. In DNA, the CDR3 is TGCAGCGTTGAAGATCGATCGGGAGGGACCCATGAGCAGTTCTTC. Protein sequence: CSVEDRSGGTHEQFF.

This rearrangement joins TRBV28 to TRBJ2-5; tentative D call: TRBD1 (6 bases). V lost 7 bases, J lost 1 base, and 13 bases lay in between. Per the germline V gene, CDR1 is MDHEN and CDR2 is SYDVKM. The CDR3 runs 14 residues. The CDR3 loop reads CASISTGAQETQYF. In DNA, the CDR3 is TGTGCCAGCATTTCGACAGGAGCCCAAGAGACCCAGTACTTC.

J is TRBJ2-7 and V is TRBV2; possibly TRBD2 for D (6 bases). Trimming left V 6 bases short and J 3 bases short, with 15 bases between. CDR1 is SNHLY and CDR2 is FYNNEI in the germline V gene. This CDR3 has 14 residues. The CDR3 reads CASSARDFYYEQYF. CDR3 bases: TGTGCCAGCAGCGCCCGGGACTTTTACTACGAGCAGTACTTC.

The gene calls are TRBV5-4 and TRBJ1-1; D gene uncertain. Germline lookup yields CDR1 SGHNT and CDR2 YYREEE (reference sequence). The CDR3 consists of 14 residues. V was clipped by 4 bases and J by 4 bases, with 14 bases between them. DNA for the CDR3: TGTGCCAGCAGCCCGCGGAGAGAGGGCACTGAAGCTTTCTTT. Amino acids: CASSPRREGTEAFF. The full variable domain, with the rest looked up from reference TRBV5-4 and TRBJ1-1, is ETGVTQSPTHLIKTRGQQVTLRCSSQSGHNTVSWYQQALGQGPQFIFQYYREEENGRGNFPPRFSGLQFPNYSSELNVNALELDDSALYLCASSPRREGTEAFFGQGTRLTVV.

The V and J genes are TRBV27 and TRBJ1-2, with TRBD1 as a possible D gene (5 bases). Germline V gene lookup returns CDR1 MNHEY and CDR2 SMNVEV (reference sequence). The CDR3 has 14 residues. Deletions cut 2 bases from V and 0 bases from J, with 7 bases between. CDR3 residues: CASSLTGSNYGYTF. The CDR3 DNA reads TGTGCCAGCAGTTTAACAGGTTCTAACTATGGCTACACCTTC.

The rearrangement uses TRBV5-1 and TRBJ2-1; perhaps TRBD2 as D (6 bases). The CDR3 is made up of 17 amino acids. V shed 0 bases and J shed 0 bases, with 13 bases lying between them. CDR1 SGHRS and CDR2 YFSETQ come from the germline V gene. As DNA, the CDR3 is TGCGCCAGCAGCTTGGCCCCTCGGGGGAGCTCCTACAATGAGCAGTTCTTC. Translation gives CASSLAPRGSSYNEQFF.

This clone was seen only once. This rearrangement joins TRBV18 to TRBJ1-1; D is ambiguous. The CDR3 consists of 16 residues. The germline V gene has CDR1 KGHSH and CDR2 LQKENI. Trimming took off 0 bases at V and 4 bases at J, with 15 bases between the two ends. CDR3 DNA: TGTGCCAGCTCACCACCCAGCCGGGTTGGGAGCACTGAAGCTTTCTTT. Amino acids: CASSPPSRVGSTEAFF.

This sequence joins TRBV11-2 and TRBJ1-5; D unresolved. V was cut by 3 bases and J by 5 bases, with 11 bases left in between. This CDR3 is 14 amino acids long. The germline V gene encodes CDR1 SGHAT and CDR2 FQNNGV. The CDR3 spells CASSLRAEDQPQHF. The CDR3 bases are TGTGCCAGCAGCTTGAGGGCAGAAGATCAGCCCCAGCATTTT.